This record covers a single T cell receptor (beta chain). Looked up from germline, CDR1 is MNHEY and CDR2 is SVGAGI. The CDR3 loop spans 13 amino acids. Trimming shortened V by 5 bases and J by 5 bases, and 13 bases separated the two germline ends. TCRdb re-called the RT-PCR reads with MiXCR, one entry per CDR3 protein. Among almost 700,000 distinct CDR3 sequences, approximately 15% were seen once, and the ten largest hold 3% to 4.5%. The chain employs TRBV6-5 and TRBJ2-7, with D unclear. The source material was memory CD4+ T cells from blood. The sequence was collected from a female donor in good health, serving as a healthy control. CDR3: CASSASSIHEQYF. CDR3 DNA: TGTGCCAGCAGTGCCAGCTCGATCCACGAGCAGTACTTC.